This TCR beta chain was observed in a study of CD8 T cells in Susac syndrome. V lost 5 bases to trimming and J lost 6 bases; unmatched junction nucleotides: 4. The CDR3 runs 14 residues. After extraction with the RNeasy kit, 0.5 to 1 ug of the RNA was reverse transcribed using random hexamers. TCRdb reanalysed the immunoSEQ multiplex PCR reads using MiXCR and keeps one entry per CDR3 protein. Here the sample spans some 300,000 distinct CDR3 sequences, 85% being singletons. This TCR came from a human donor with multiple sclerosis. Material: CD8+ T cells from PBMCs. This chain connects TRBV12-3 or TRBV12-4 to TRBJ2-1, with 10 bases that match TRBD1. DNA of the CDR3: TGTGCCAGCAGTACGGGACAGGGGATCAATGAGCAGTTCTTC. Protein product: CASSTGQGINEQFF.